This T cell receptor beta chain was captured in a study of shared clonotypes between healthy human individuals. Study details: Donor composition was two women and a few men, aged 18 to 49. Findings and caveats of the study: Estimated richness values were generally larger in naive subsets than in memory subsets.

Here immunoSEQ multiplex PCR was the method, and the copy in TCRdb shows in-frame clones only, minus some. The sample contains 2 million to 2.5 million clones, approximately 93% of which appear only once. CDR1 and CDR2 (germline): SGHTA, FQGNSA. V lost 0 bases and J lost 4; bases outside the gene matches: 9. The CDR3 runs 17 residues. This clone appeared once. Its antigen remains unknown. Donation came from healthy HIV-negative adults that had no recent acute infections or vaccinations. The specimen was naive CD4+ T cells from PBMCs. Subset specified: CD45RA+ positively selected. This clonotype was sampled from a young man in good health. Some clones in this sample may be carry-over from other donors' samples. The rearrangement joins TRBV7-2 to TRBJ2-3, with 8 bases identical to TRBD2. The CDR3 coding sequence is TGTGCCAGCAGCTTAGCGTACCTAGCGGGCCTCGCAGATACGCAGTATTTT. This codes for CASSLAYLAGLADTQYF.